Listed below are T cell receptor beta chains from one sample, sequenced in a study of blood T cell repertoires in COVID-19. Here immunoSEQ multiplex PCR was the method, and the copy in TCRdb shows in-frame clones only, minus some. This sample has over 30,000 clones, with approximately 88% found just once. Sequencing was carried out using peripheral blood. These receptors originate from a human donor in a cohort sampled during active COVID-19. Each CDR3 is given with its conserved first and last residue. A D gene is named only where the DNA matches it firmly. Clone size is shown for a subset of rows, as once, few, many or a class of expanded clone.

abundance	v_gene	d_gene	j_gene	CDR3nt	CDR3aa
NA	TRBV6-5	TRBD2	TRBJ2-1	TGTGCCAGCAGTCAAAGCGGGGGGGCCTCTGGGGAGCAGTTCTTC	CASSQSGGASGEQFF
NA	TRBV29-1	TRBD2	TRBJ2-3	TGCAGCGTTCCTTTTTTTAGCGGGAGGTGGGATACGCAGTATTTT	CSVPFFSGRWDTQYF
NA	TRBV7-3	TRBD1	TRBJ1-5	TGTGCCAGCAGCTCGGACAGGGGTCAGCCCCAGCATTTT	CASSSDRGQPQHF
NA	TRBV9	NA	TRBJ2-5	TGTGCCAGCAGCGTAGGCGATTTAGGGGCTGATTTGGGGGAGACCCAGTACTTC	CASSVGDLGADLGETQYF
NA	TRBV11-2	NA	TRBJ2-7	TGTGCCAGCAGCTTAACCACACACGAGCAGTACTTC	CASSLTTHEQYF
NA	TRBV5-1	TRBD1	TRBJ1-1	TGCGCCAGCAGCTTGGGGGACAGGGTGAACTCTGAAGCTTTCTTT	CASSLGDRVNSEAFF
NA	TRBV7-5	NA	TRBJ2-4	TGTGCCAGAAGCACAAGACAGGGCGTAGTAGCGAACATTCAGTACTTC	CARSTRQGVVANIQYF
NA	TRBV20-1	TRBD2	TRBJ2-3	TGCAGTGCTAGTCGACTAGCGGGGGACCGGGGAGATACGCAGTATTTT	CSASRLAGDRGDTQYF
once	TRBV5-1	NA	TRBJ2-5	TGCGCCAGCAGCTATGGGAGAGGAGAGCTTGAGACCCAGTACTTC	CASSYGRGELETQYF
NA	TRBV3-1/TRBV3-2	NA	TRBJ1-1	TGTGCCAGCAGCCAATCGGGGGGGAACACTGAAGCTTTCTTT	CASSQSGGNTEAFF
NA	TRBV18	TRBD1	TRBJ2-2	TGTGCCAGCTCACCAGACAGGGGAATTAACACCGGGGAGCTGTTTTTT	CASSPDRGINTGELFF
NA	TRBV4-1	NA	TRBJ1-5	TGCGCCAGCAGCCAAGGCAGGGAGGCTTCTCAGCCCCAGCATTTT	CASSQGREASQPQHF
few	TRBV4-2	TRBD1	TRBJ1-6	TGTGCCAGCAGCCAAGCACAGGGGGATAATTCACCCCTCCACTTT	CASSQAQGDNSPLHF
few	TRBV5-6	NA	TRBJ1-6	TGTGCCAGCAGCTTGGGGACATTTTATAATTCACCCCTCCACTTT	CASSLGTFYNSPLHF
NA	TRBV9	NA	TRBJ1-5	TGTGCCAGCAGCGTAGGGCAGAACAATCAGCCCCAGCATTTT	CASSVGQNNQPQHF
NA	TRBV4-1	NA	TRBJ1-6	TGCGCCAGCAGCCAAGAAGGGACTGGAGGATATTCACCCCTCCACTTT	CASSQEGTGGYSPLHF
few	TRBV24-1	NA	TRBJ1-1	TGTGCCACCAGTGATTCTAAGGGAGGGTTGGGCACTGAAGCTTTCTTT	CATSDSKGGLGTEAFF
NA	TRBV7-2	TRBD2	TRBJ2-3	TGTGCCAGCAGCTTAGAGTTAGCGGGGGGGCCAAGAGATACGCAGTATTTT	CASSLELAGGPRDTQYF
NA	TRBV5-8	TRBD1	TRBJ1-4	TGTGCCAGCAGCACAGGGACAGGAACCCATGAAAAACTGTTTTTT	CASSTGTGTHEKLFF
NA	TRBV19	TRBD1	TRBJ2-7	TGTGCCAGTCAGGACAGGTTTACGAACGAGCAGTACTTC	CASQDRFTNEQYF
few	TRBV5-4	NA	TRBJ2-2	TGTGCCACCGAAGACAGGCGAGGTGTCACCGGGGAGCTGTTTTTT	CATEDRRGVTGELFF
few	TRBV19	TRBD1	TRBJ1-6	TGTGCCAGTAGCACCCAGACAGGGTTTAATTCACCCCTCCACTTT	CASSTQTGFNSPLHF
NA	TRBV27	TRBD1	TRBJ1-1	TGTGCCAGCAGTACCTGGACAGGGGGGAACACTGAAGCTTTCTTT	CASSTWTGGNTEAFF
few	TRBV18	TRBD1	TRBJ1-2	TGTGCCAGCTCAGACGGACAGGGTGGGAACTATGGCTACACCTTC	CASSDGQGGNYGYTF
NA	TRBV19	NA	TRBJ2-7	TGTGCCAGTAGTATCCTCTGGACACATGATTCTTACGAGCAGTACTTC	CASSILWTHDSYEQYF
NA	TRBV19	TRBD1	TRBJ1-1	TGTGCCAGTAGTATCGGGGACAGGGCGGGAAGAACTGAAGCTTTCTTT	CASSIGDRAGRTEAFF
NA	TRBV7-8	NA	TRBJ2-7	TGTGCCAGCAGCTTAGGGGATGGGGGGACCTACGAGCAGTACTTC	CASSLGDGGTYEQYF
NA	TRBV7-9	TRBD1	TRBJ2-7	TGTGCCAGCAGCCCCACACAGGGACAGGCCCGACCCAACTACGAGCAGTACTTC	CASSPTQGQARPNYEQYF
NA	TRBV5-1	NA	TRBJ1-3	TGCGCCAGCACCCGGGGGGAGTGGAGCTCTGGAAACACCATATATTTT	CASTRGEWSSGNTIYF
NA	TRBV28	NA	TRBJ1-2	TGTGCCAGCAGTTATTTGATACAGGGTGATGGCTACACCTTC	CASSYLIQGDGYTF
NA	TRBV28	TRBD1	TRBJ1-4	TGTGCCAGCAGTTCGCTAGGGGTACAGGGGTCTGAAAAACTGTTTTTT	CASSSLGVQGSEKLFF
NA	TRBV2	NA	TRBJ1-2	TGTGCCAGCAGTGTCCCCCCAACGAGGGATGGCTACACCTTC	CASSVPPTRDGYTF
NA	TRBV4-1	NA	TRBJ2-2	TGCGCCAGCAGCCAAGGGGACACCCGCACCGGGGAGCTGTTTTTT	CASSQGDTRTGELFF
NA	TRBV5-1	TRBD2	TRBJ2-1	TGCGCCAGCAGCTTACCCAGCGGGGGGGGCAACCCCAATGAGCAGTTCTTC	CASSLPSGGGNPNEQFF
few	TRBV28	NA	TRBJ1-5	TGTGCCAGCGTAGGAGGCAATCAGCCCCAGCATTTT	CASVGGNQPQHF
NA	TRBV4-3	NA	TRBJ2-7	TGCGCCAGCAGCCAAGATTTAAATGTAGGGGGGGGTCGTTCCTACGAGCAGTACTTC	CASSQDLNVGGGRSYEQYF
NA	TRBV7-2	NA	TRBJ1-1	TGTGCCAGCAGCTTAGGGCTCGGGGCTGAAGCTTTCTTT	CASSLGLGAEAFF
NA	TRBV19	NA	TRBJ1-2	TGTGCCAGTAGTATAGGGCGCCAGGGAAGAGGCTACACCTTC	CASSIGRQGRGYTF
NA	TRBV3-1/TRBV3-2	TRBD1	TRBJ2-4	TGTGCCAGCAGCCAAGCCGGGACAGGGGTTTGGGCCAAAAACATTCAGTACTTC	CASSQAGTGVWAKNIQYF
once	TRBV10-3	TRBD2	TRBJ2-1	TGTGCCATCCGGGGGGACTCCTACAATGAGCAGTTCTTC	CAIRGDSYNEQFF
NA	TRBV4-2	NA	TRBJ1-1	TGTGCCAGCAGCCAAGGTTTATATATTGAAGCTTTCTTT	CASSQGLYIEAFF
NA	TRBV30	NA	TRBJ1-2	TGTGCCTGGAGTTCACAGGGTGTCCGTAACTATGGCTACACCTTC	CAWSSQGVRNYGYTF
NA	TRBV6-2/TRBV6-3	NA	TRBJ2-3	TGTGCCAGCAGTTACGGTTACTCCACAGATACGCAGTATTTT	CASSYGYSTDTQYF
NA	TRBV27	TRBD1	TRBJ1-1	TGTGCCAGCAGTTCTCTCCTACCTCGGGACAGGGAAGCTTTCTTT	CASSSLLPRDREAFF
NA	TRBV19	NA	TRBJ2-4	TGTGCCAGTAGTATCCACTCGGGACTAGCCAAAAACATTCAGTACTTC	CASSIHSGLAKNIQYF
few	TRBV5-6	NA	TRBJ2-1	TGTGCCAGCAGCTTTTGGTTCCTTCGGGACAATGAGCAGTTCTTC	CASSFWFLRDNEQFF
NA	TRBV7-8	TRBD2	TRBJ2-2	TGTGCCAGCAGCAAACTAGCGCCGAACACCGGGGAGCTGTTTTTT	CASSKLAPNTGELFF
NA	TRBV19	NA	TRBJ1-2	TGTGCCAGTAGTCAGATCTATGGCTACACCTTC	CASSQIYGYTF
few	TRBV6-5	TRBD1	TRBJ1-1	TGTGCCAGCAGTTACTCGAACAGGGGCGGCACTGAAGCTTTCTTT	CASSYSNRGGTEAFF
NA	TRBV6-5	NA	TRBJ2-5	TGTGCCAGCAAGGCGGGCTGGGAGACCCAGTACTTC	CASKAGWETQYF
NA	TRBV5-1	NA	TRBJ2-6	TGCGCCAGCAGCTTTGGACACCGTGACTCTGGGGCCAACGTCCTGACTTTC	CASSFGHRDSGANVLTF
NA	TRBV5-1	TRBD1	TRBJ1-2	TGCGCCAGCAGCTTTAGACAGGGGGCGGATGGCTACACCTTC	CASSFRQGADGYTF
NA	TRBV7-9	TRBD1	TRBJ2-7	TGTGCCAGCAGCTTAACGACAGGGGTACACGAGCAGTACTTC	CASSLTTGVHEQYF
NA	TRBV3-1/TRBV3-2	NA	TRBJ1-2	TGTGCCAGCAGCTTCAAGACAGTAAACTATGGCTACACCTTC	CASSFKTVNYGYTF
NA	TRBV6-2/TRBV6-3	NA	TRBJ1-2	TGTGCCAGCAGTTACTCGAAACGGGGATCAGACTATGGCTACACCTTC	CASSYSKRGSDYGYTF